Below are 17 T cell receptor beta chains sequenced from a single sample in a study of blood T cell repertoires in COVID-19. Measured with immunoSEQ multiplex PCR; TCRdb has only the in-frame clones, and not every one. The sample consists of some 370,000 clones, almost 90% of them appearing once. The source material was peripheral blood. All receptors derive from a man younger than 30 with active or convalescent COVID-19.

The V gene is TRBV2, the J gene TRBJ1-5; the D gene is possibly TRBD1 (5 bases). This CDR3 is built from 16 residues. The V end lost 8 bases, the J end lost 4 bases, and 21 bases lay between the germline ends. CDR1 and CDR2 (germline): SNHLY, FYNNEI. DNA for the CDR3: TGTGCCAGCTCCGAGACGGGGGGTTGGGGGAATCAGCCCCAGCATTTT. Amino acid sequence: CASSETGGWGNQPQHF.

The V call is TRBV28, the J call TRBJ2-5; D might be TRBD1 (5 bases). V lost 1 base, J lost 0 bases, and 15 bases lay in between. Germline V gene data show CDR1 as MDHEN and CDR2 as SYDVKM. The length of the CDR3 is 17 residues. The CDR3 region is CASSLLPDSVDQETQYF. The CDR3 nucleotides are TGTGCCAGCAGTTTATTACCCGACAGTGTTGACCAAGAGACCCAGTACTTC. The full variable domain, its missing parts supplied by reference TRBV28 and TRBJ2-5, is DVKVTQSSRYLVKRTGEKVFLECVQDMDHENMFWYRQDPGLGLRLIYFSYDVKMKEKGDIPEGYSVSREKKERFSLILESASTNQTSMYLCASSLLPDSVDQETQYFGPGTRLLVL.

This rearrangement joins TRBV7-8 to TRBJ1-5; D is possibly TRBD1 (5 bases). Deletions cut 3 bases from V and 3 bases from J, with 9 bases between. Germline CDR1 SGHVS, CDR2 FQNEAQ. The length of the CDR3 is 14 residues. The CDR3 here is CASSFGGDNQPQHF. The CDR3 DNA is TGTGCCAGCAGCTTCGGGGGAGACAATCAGCCCCAGCATTTT. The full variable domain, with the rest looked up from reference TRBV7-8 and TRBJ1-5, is GAGVSQSPRYKVAKRGQDVALRCDPISGHVSLFWYQQALGQGPEFLTYFQNEAQLDKSGLPSDRFFAERPEGSVSTLKIQRTQQEDSAVYLCASSFGGDNQPQHFGDGTRLSIL.

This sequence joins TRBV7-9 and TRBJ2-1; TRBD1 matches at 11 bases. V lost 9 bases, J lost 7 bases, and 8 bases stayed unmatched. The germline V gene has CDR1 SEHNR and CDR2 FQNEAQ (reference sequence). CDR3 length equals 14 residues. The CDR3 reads CASTRDRGSNEQFF. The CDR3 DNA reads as TGTGCCAGTACCCGGGACAGGGGGTCTAATGAGCAGTTCTTC.

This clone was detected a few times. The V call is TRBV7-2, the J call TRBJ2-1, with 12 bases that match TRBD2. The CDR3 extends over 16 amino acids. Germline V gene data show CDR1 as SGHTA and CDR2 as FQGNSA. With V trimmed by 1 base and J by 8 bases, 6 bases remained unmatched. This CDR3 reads CASSLEASGRGYEQFF. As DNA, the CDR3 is TGTGCCAGCAGCTTAGAGGCTAGCGGGAGGGGCTATGAGCAGTTCTTC.

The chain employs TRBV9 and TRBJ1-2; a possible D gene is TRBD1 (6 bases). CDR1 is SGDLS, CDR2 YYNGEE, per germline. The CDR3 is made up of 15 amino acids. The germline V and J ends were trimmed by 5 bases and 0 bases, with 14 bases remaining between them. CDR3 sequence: CASSISGTPNYGYTF. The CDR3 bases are TGTGCCAGCAGTATCTCAGGGACACCTAACTATGGCTACACCTTC. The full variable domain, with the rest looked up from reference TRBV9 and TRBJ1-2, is DSGVTQTPKHLITATGQRVTLRCSPRSGDLSVYWYQQSLDQGLQFLIQYYNGEERAKGNILERFSAQQFPDLHSELNLSSLELGDSALYFCASSISGTPNYGYTFGSGTRLTVV.

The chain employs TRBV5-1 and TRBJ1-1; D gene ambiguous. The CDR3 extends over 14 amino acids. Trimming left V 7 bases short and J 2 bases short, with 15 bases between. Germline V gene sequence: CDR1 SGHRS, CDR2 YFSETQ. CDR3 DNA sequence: TGCGCCAGCCACCAACAGCCCTCCAACACTGAAGCTTTCTTT. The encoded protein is CASHQQPSNTEAFF. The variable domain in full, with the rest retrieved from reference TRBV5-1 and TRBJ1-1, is KAGVTQTPRYLIKTRGQQVTLSCSPISGHRSVSWYQQTPGQGLQFLFEYFSETQRNKGNFPGRFSGRQFSNSRSEMNVSTLELGDSALYLCASHQQPSNTEAFFGQGTRLTVV.

The CDR3 nucleotides read TGTGCCAGCAGCCCAGGGGGCCAGGGAAATTCACCCCTCCACTTT. Translating it yields CASSPGGQGNSPLHF. This rearrangement joins TRBV5-4 to TRBJ1-6; TRBD1 aligns across 8 bases. The germline gives CDR1 SGHNT, CDR2 YYREEE (reference sequence). V gave up 4 bases and J gave up 7 bases; unmatched junction bases: 7. CDR3 length equals 15 residues.

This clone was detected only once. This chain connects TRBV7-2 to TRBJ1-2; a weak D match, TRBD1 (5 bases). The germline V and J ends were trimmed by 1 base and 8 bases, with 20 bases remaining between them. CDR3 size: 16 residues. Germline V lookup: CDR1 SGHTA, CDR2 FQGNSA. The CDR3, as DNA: TGTGCCAGCAGCTTAGGGGGGGTTGCGACCCTCGGGGGCTACACCTTC. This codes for CASSLGGVATLGGYTF.

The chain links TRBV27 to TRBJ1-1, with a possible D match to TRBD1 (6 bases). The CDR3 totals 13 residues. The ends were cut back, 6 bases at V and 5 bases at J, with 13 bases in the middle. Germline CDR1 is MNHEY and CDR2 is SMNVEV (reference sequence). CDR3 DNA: TGTGCCAGCAGACCCACAGGGAGTACTGAAGCTTTCTTT. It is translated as CASRPTGSTEAFF.

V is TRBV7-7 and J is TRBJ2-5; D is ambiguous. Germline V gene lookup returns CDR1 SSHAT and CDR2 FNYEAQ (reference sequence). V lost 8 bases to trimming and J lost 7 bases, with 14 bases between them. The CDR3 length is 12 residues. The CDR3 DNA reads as TGTGCCAGCGCCGGTAGTCTGGTGACCCAGTACTTC. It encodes CASAGSLVTQYF. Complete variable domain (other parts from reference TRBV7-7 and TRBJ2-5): GAGVSQSPRYKVTKRGQDVTLRCDPISSHATLYWYQQALGQGPEFLTYFNYEAQPDKSGLPSDRFSAERPEGSISTLTIQRTEQRDSAMYRCASAGSLVTQYFGPGTRLLVL.

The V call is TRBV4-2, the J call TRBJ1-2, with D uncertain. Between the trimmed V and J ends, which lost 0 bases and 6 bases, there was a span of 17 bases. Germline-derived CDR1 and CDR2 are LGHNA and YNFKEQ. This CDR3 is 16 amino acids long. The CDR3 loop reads CASSQEPRPRENGYTF. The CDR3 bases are TGTGCCAGCAGCCAAGAACCCAGGCCGAGGGAGAATGGCTACACCTTC.

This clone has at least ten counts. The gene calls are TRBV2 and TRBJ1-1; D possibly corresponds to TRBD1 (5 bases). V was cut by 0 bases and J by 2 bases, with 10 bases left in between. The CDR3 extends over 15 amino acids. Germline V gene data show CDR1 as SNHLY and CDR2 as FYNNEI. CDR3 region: CASSEAGGINTEAFF. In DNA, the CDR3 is TGTGCCAGCAGTGAAGCGGGGGGGATAAACACTGAAGCTTTCTTT.

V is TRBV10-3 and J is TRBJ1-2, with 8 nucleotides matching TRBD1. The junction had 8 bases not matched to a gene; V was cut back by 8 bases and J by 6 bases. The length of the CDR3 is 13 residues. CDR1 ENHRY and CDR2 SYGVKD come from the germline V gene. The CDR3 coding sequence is TGTGCCATCGGCGACAGGGGAACTGATGGCTACACCTTC. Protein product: CAIGDRGTDGYTF.

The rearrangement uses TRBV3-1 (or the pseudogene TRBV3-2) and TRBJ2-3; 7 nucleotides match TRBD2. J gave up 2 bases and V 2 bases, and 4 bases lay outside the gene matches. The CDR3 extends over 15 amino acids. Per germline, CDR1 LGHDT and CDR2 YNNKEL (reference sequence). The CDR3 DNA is TGTGCCAGCAGCCAAACTAGCGACTACACAGATACGCAGTATTTT. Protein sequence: CASSQTSDYTDTQYF.

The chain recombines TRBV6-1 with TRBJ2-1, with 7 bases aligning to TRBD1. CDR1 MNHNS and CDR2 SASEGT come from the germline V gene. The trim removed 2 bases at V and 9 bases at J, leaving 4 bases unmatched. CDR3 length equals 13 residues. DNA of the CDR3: TGTGCCAGCAGTGAAAGACAGGGCGCTGAGCAGTTCTTC. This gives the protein CASSERQGAEQFF.

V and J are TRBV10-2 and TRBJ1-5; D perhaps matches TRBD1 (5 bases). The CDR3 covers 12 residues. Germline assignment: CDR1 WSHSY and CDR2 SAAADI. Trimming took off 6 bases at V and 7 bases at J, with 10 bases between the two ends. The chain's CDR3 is CASRGGDQPQHF. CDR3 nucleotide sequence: TGCGCCAGCAGGGGAGGGGACCAGCCCCAGCATTTT.